The TCR beta chain under discussion was sequenced for a study of cytomegalovirus exposure and HLA in healthy donors (dated by TCRdb to 2016 to 2017). Concerning the study at large: According to an earlier analysis of several hundred of the donors, some 180 million T cells yielded 117 million unique TCR beta sequences and about 300 Gb of sequence data. To decide whether each TCR beta V gene segment behaved as functional or pseudogenic, an earlier analysis of approximately 600 of the donors relied on high-throughput TCR beta sequencing. About five DR-DQ haplotypes were handled as single units for association and clustering because linkage in the cohort was strong. Of the 398 genotyped donors, 65% to 90% were placed in the genetic ancestry cluster associated with self-reported Caucasian donors. A separate validation cohort of about 110 different subjects was used in addition to the 666-subject first cohort. Approximately 300 gigabases of sequencing data and approximately 84 million unique TCR sequences were included in an early release covering 550 to 650 HLA-typed donors. Donor age, sex, ethnicity and CMV serostatus were collected together with the repertoire data. Among some 410 genotyped donors of the cohort, an average of 235,054 unique TCR beta nucleotide sequences were sequenced per donor, about a sixth of them non-productive. The later analysis used no new phenotypic data to find candidate immune exposures, relying instead on TCR beta sequences and their occurrence across donors. The T cell repertoires of roughly 660 subjects were profiled by immunosequencing and related to cytomegalovirus serostatus. The number of donors typed differed by locus, with roughly 620-640 for A, B, C, DRB1 and DQB1, approximately 500 for DQA1, 600 to 610 for DPA1, and around 450 for DPB1. Genome-wide SNP genotypes for about 65% of the 666 donors were used in a later genetic analysis, which treated that subset as a discovery cohort. The study aimed to test whether cataloging public T cell receptors could reveal signatures of past pathogen exposure. High-throughput TCR immunosequencing, statistical association of individual TCRs with disease status, and machine learning were combined to predict cytomegalovirus infection status. Both class I and class II loci were covered by HLA typing, at four-digit resolution. Every discovery cohort repertoire had been produced on one sequencing platform. A later analysis re-analyzed previously published TCR beta repertoires from 666 donors and added high-resolution HLA genotyping to study TCR occurrence patterns. Points the paper makes about the study in general: In vitro tests confirmed that a few of the cytomegalovirus-associated TCR beta chains recognize cytomegalovirus antigens. In both the original and validation cohorts, the classifier was reported to diagnose cytomegalovirus status with high specificity and sensitivity. A total of 150 to 200 TCR beta chains were listed by the study as associated with cytomegalovirus. In a later analysis, HLA-associated TCR beta chains were found to be more clonally expanded and to have lower generation probabilities than equally common non-associated chains. Because counts were too low, roughly 16 rarely observed V segments, including chromosome 9 orphons, were excluded from the earlier analysis of 500 to 700 of the donors. A cluster of highly shared sequence variants was judged likely to be a technical artifact of the sequencing pipeline. Assigning TCR associations to individual alleles was difficult when HLA alleles, especially DR and DQ, strongly co-occurred. Correlated functional status among segregating V segments might be attributable to linkage disequilibrium, but an unknown experimental factor could not be ruled out. Across donors, most TCR sequences were observed very rarely, whereas some public TCRs were present in many individuals. The cohort was sequenced for TCR beta chains only, and without alpha or paired-chain data the features that could be detected were limited. Because the 87-base-pair reads could not distinguish some IMGT-functional V segments, including TRBV6-2 and TRBV6-3, those segments were excluded. A further reported finding was that TCR beta sequences accurately predicted the HLA-A and HLA-B alleles for most subjects in the first cohort. In a later analysis, TCR association rates were found to vary across HLA loci, with the most associated TCRs seen for DRB1 alleles and the fewest for HLA-C alleles. At a false discovery rate of 0.05, a later analysis linked some 18,000 TCR beta sequences to specific HLA alleles. Presence/absence analyses assumed roughly uniform sequencing depth across donors, an assumption that may not hold. For the cohort, immune exposure information was limited to CMV serostatus. A later analysis found that most CMV-associated TCR beta chains appeared HLA-restricted, with HLA associations seemingly driven largely by CMV exposure. It was suggested by the authors that the approach could potentially be generalized to other disease states and immunological phenotypes. According to a later analysis, parvovirus B19, influenza, CMV and Epstein-Barr virus appeared linked to several top co-occurrence clusters. An earlier analysis of approximately 500 of the donors showed that most TCR beta V segments appeared in productive rearrangements either about 87% or about 30% of the time, which broadly matched IMGT annotations. Because HLA typing was missing for some donors at each locus, association tests included only the typed subset. In a later genetic analysis, a missense DCLRE1C variant was associated with V-gene and J-gene trimming of TCR beta chains, and the association was replicated in an independent cohort. According to a later genetic analysis, donors in an Asian-associated ancestry cluster had fewer N-insertions in productive TCRs than the approximately 610-donor mean.

To note about this clone: Its antigen remains undetermined. Base qualities are not recorded, but no much larger clone differs from it by a single base.

The cohort comprised fewer than 700 healthy bone marrow donors. Cohort members were all nominally healthy when sampled, although unrecorded immune exposures were likely present. The donor was CMV seronegative and was included in the group of a few hundred seronegative cohort members. Each donor provided a peripheral blood sample, and peripheral blood mononuclear cells were used for TCR beta sequencing. The Qiagen DNeasy Blood Extraction Kit was used to extract genomic DNA from the blood cell samples. The CDR3 measures 16 amino acids from cysteine to phenylalanine. Only CDR3 DNA remains: 48 bases, in frame from the first base. Trimming accounts for 5 bases at V and 2 bases at J, while the number of junction bases matched to no gene is 4. As encoded in the germline V gene (reference sequence), CDR1 is LNHDA while CDR2 is SQIVND. The library was prepared using the immunoSEQ multiplex PCR assay. A mixture of 60 forward primers for TCR Vbeta segments and 13 reverse primers for TCR Jbeta segments was used in the multiplex PCR. Amplification of the CDR3 region of rearranged TCR beta genes was performed with a multiplex PCR assay on genomic DNA. The Illumina HiSeq System was used to sequence the amplified TCR beta libraries as 87-base-pair reads. Regarding the original processing steps: In a later analysis, tens of millions of unique TCR beta chains were counted across the 650 to 750 repertoires, and roughly 10 million of these chains were shared by at least two donors. To remove PCR and sequencing errors, raw reads were error-corrected and collapsed into unique sequences using a nearest-neighbor algorithm that merged closely related sequences. To assign V, D and J gene segments, CDR3 sequences were aligned to IMGT reference sequences. Each retained sequence needed at least a six-nucleotide match to both a V gene segment and a J gene segment. Rearrangements were classified as productive when the CDR3 lacked stop codons and remained in frame with V and J, and all other rearrangements were classified as non-productive. CDR3 was defined according to IMGT convention as the region running from the second conserved V-encoded cysteine to the conserved J-encoded phenylalanine. The earlier analysis of some 540 of the donors excluded any sequence lacking an unambiguous match to a single V gene segment. An earlier analysis of a few hundred of the donors called V segments functional above 56.7% productive rearrangements and segregating when the between-donor standard deviation exceeded 5%. A statistical classification framework was built for diagnosing cytomegalovirus status from the catalog of TCR beta chain sequences. In a later analysis, V and J genes were assigned by comparing TCR nucleotide sequences against IMGT/GENE-DB human TR gene sequences. The TCRdist pipeline was used in a later analysis to assign CDR3 sequences and most-parsimonious VDJ recombination scenarios. A later analysis defined each TCR beta chain by its CDR3 amino acid sequence plus V-gene family, and excluded reads lacking a unique V-gene family. To address suspected cross-contamination and a sequencing artifact, a later analysis removed 592 highly shared, low-generation-probability nucleotide sequences. A later analysis calculated a clonal expansion index for each public chain from normalized within-repertoire ranks of inferred template counts. Generation probabilities in a later analysis came from a VDJ recombination model fitted to out-of-frame rearrangements, and those results were checked against IGoR. In a later analysis, TCR-TCR, TCR-HLA and TCR-CMV co-occurrence was scored with hypergeometric tests, and a repertoire-size bias correction was applied to TCR pairs. False discovery rates were estimated in a later analysis by permuting HLA or CMV assignments 20 times. In a later analysis, co-occurring TCRs were grouped using DBSCAN, and TCRdist sequence similarity was added for clustering within HLA-allele-positive subsets. For co-occurrence clustering, repertoires with fewer than 30,000 or more than 120,000 public chains were excluded, along with four or five repertoires with anomalous nucleotide sharing. TCRdb stores this immuneACCESS table with in-frame sequences only. Part of the clones is absent; in the studies checked, under half of the shortfall reflects unresolved V genes, and no reason is known for the rest. V, J and clone size are those of that table, while D and trimming were read from the DNA. This sample holds fewer than 110,000 clones; roughly 70% were observed only once. The ten largest account for 3% to 4% of the sample.

The sample was PBMCs. The rearranged segments are TRBV19 and TRBJ2-5; TRBD2 aligns with 14 central bases. The source of this sequence is a woman in her forties or fifties in good health and CMV-seronegative. CDR3 sequence: CASSPRLAGGQETQYF. The DNA reads as follows: TGTGCCAGTAGTCCAAGACTAGCGGGGGGGCAAGAGACCCAGTACTTC. Here the CDR3 is joined to the reference TRBV19 and TRBJ2-5 genes, and the full variable domain is: DGGITQSPKYLFRKEGQNVTLSCEQNLNHDAMYWYRQDPGQGLRLIYYSQIVNDFQKGDIAEGYSVSREKKESFPLTVTSAQKNPTAFYLCASSPRLAGGQETQYFGPGTRLLVL.